This record concerns one TCR beta chain sequence. Its antigen remains unknown. This record comes from a study of T cell responses to AZD1222 COVID-19 vaccine. Only in-frame clones appear in the TCRdb table, and some are missing; sequencing was by immunoSEQ multiplex PCR. In the table there are approximately 120,000 clones, around 92% of which are singletons. Germline V CDR1 and CDR2: SGDLS, YYNGEE. The CDR3 is 15 amino acids. Trimming removed 2 bases from V and 4 bases from J; junction bases left unmatched: 4. Regarding the study as a whole: The study found vaccine-associated CD4 TCRs spanning spike, dominant at 160-218 and 743-854. The sample set comprised mostly white British donors with more females, and clonal diversity was possibly underestimated. Spike-specific TCR breadth and depth both grew after two AZD1222 doses. Unmutated variant regions reportedly attract nearly half of all spike-specific TCRs.

V gene TRBV9 combines with J gene TRBJ2-5; 11 nucleotides align to TRBD2. The clonotype comes from an adult in good health. Sequencing was performed on peripheral blood, taken on day 0 of AZD1222 vaccination. Here the CDR3 reads CASSVGLADRETQYF. The CDR3 DNA follows: TGTGCCAGCAGCGTGGGACTAGCGGATCGAGAGACCCAGTACTTC.